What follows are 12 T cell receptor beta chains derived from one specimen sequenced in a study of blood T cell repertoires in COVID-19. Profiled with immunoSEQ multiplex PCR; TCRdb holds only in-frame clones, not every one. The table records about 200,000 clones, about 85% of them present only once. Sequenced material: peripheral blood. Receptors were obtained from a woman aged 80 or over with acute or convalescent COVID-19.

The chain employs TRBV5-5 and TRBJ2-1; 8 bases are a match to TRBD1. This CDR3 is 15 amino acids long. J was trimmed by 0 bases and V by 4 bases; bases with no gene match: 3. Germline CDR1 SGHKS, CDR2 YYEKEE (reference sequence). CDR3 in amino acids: CASSGQGSSYNEQFF. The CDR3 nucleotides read TGTGCCAGCAGCGGACAGGGTAGCTCCTACAATGAGCAGTTCTTC. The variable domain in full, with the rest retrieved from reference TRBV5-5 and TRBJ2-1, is DAGVTQSPTHLIKTRGQQVTLRCSPISGHKSVSWYQQVLGQGPQFIFQYYEKEERGRGNFPDRFSARQFPNYSSELNVNALLLGDSALYLCASSGQGSSYNEQFFGPGTRLTVL.

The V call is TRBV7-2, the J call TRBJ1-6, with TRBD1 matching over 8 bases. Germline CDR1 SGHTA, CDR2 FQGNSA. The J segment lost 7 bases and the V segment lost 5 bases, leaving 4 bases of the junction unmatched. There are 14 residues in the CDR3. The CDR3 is CASSPDRGNSPLHF. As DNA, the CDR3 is TGTGCCAGCAGCCCAGACAGGGGCAATTCACCCCTCCACTTT.

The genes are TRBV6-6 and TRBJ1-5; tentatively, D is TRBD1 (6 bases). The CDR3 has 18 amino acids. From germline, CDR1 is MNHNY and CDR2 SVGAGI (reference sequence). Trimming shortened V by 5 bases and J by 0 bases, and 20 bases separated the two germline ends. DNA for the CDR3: TGTGCCAGCAGTCCAAGACAGGCCACGTTGTATAGCAATCAGCCCCAGCATTTT. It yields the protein CASSPRQATLYSNQPQHF.

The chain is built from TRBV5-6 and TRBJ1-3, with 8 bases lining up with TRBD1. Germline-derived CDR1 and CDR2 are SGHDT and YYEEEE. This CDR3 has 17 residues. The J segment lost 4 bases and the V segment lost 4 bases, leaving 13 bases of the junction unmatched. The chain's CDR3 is CASSPLPGQERGNTIYF. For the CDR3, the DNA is TGTGCCAGCAGCCCATTACCGGGACAGGAACGAGGAAACACCATATATTTT.

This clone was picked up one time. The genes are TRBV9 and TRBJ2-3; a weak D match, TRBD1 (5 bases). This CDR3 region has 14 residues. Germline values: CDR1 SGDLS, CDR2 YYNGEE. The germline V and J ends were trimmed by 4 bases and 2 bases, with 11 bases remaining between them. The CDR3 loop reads CASSTRQNTDTQYF. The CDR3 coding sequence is TGTGCCAGCAGCACTCGACAGAACACAGATACGCAGTATTTT.

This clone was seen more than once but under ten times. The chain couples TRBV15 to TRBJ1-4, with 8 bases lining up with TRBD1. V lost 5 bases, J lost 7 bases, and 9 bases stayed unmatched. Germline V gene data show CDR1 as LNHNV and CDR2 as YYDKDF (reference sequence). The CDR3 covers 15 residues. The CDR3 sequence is CATSDYRGTGEKLFF. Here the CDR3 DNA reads TGTGCCACCAGCGACTACAGGGGGACCGGTGAAAAACTGTTTTTT.

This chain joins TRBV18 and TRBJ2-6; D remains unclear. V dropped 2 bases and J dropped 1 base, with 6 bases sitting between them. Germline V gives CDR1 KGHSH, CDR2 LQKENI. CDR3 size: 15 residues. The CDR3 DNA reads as TGTGCCAGCTCACCAGCGCGGTCTGGGGCCAACGTCCTGACTTTC. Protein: CASSPARSGANVLTF.

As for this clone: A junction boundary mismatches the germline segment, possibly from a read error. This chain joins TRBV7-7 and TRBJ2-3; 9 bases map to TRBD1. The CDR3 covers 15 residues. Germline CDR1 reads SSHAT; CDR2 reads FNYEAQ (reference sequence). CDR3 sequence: CASSLGTGNTDTQYF. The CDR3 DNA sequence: TGTGCTAGCAGCTTAGGGACAGGGAACACAGATACGCAGTATTTT.

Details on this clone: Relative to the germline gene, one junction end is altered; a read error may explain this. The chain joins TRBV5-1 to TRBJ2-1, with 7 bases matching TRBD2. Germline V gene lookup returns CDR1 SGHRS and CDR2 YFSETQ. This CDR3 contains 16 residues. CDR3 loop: CASSLVWEGLPNEQFF. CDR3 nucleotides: TGCGCCAGCAGTTTGGTTTGGGAGGGCCTCCCTAATGAGCAGTTCTTC. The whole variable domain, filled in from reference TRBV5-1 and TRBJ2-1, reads KAGVTQTPRYLIKTRGQQVTLSCSPISGHRSVSWYQQTPGQGLQFLFEYFSETQRNKGNFPGRFSGRQFSNSRSEMNVSTLELGDSALYLCASSLVWEGLPNEQFFGPGTRLTVL.

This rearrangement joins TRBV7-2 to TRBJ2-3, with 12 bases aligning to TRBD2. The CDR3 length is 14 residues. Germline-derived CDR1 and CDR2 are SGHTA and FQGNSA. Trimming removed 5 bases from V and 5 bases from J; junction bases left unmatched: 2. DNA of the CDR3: TGTGCCAGCAGCAAGGGACTAGCGGGAGATACGCAGTATTTT. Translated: CASSKGLAGDTQYF.

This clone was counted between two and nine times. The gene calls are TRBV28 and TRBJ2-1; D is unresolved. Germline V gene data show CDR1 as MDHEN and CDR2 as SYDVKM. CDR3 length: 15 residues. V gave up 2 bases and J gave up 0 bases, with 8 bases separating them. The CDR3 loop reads CASSLAPSSYNEQFF. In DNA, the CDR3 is TGTGCCAGCAGTTTAGCCCCGAGCTCCTACAATGAGCAGTTCTTC.

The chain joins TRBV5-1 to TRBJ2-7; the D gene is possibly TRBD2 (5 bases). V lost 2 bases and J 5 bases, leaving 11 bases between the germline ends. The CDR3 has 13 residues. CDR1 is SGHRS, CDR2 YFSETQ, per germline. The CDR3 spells CASSFLSGNEQYF. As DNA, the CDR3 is TGCGCCAGCAGCTTTTTGTCGGGGAACGAGCAGTACTTC. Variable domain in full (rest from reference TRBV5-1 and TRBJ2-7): KAGVTQTPRYLIKTRGQQVTLSCSPISGHRSVSWYQQTPGQGLQFLFEYFSETQRNKGNFPGRFSGRQFSNSRSEMNVSTLELGDSALYLCASSFLSGNEQYFGPGTRLTVT.